This record concerns one T cell receptor beta chain sequence. Per the germline V gene, CDR1 is MGHRA and CDR2 is YSYEKL. Trimming removed 4 bases from V and 2 bases from J, with 15 bases in between. The CDR3 sequence is 16 residues long. This entry comes from a study of blood T cell repertoires in COVID-19. Whole-study context: Collection of acute and convalescent COVID-19 samples took place in the United States, Italy and Spain.

In the original processing: For nucleated cells, counts were estimated from reference gene primer amplification. TCRdb's table, derived via immunoSEQ multiplex PCR, lists solely in-frame clones and lacks some. The DNA gave D and trimming, while V, J and clone size come from that table. The sample has more than 200,000 clones; around nine tenths are singletons. This receptor was taken from a woman aged 60 to 75 with COVID-19, enrolled during active disease. The rearrangement joins TRBV4-1 to TRBJ1-3; D may be TRBD1 (5 bases). The specimen was peripheral blood. The CDR3 spells CASSPIGGTPGNTIYF. The CDR3 DNA sequence: TGCGCCAGCAGCCCGATCGGGGGGACCCCTGGAAACACCATATATTTT.